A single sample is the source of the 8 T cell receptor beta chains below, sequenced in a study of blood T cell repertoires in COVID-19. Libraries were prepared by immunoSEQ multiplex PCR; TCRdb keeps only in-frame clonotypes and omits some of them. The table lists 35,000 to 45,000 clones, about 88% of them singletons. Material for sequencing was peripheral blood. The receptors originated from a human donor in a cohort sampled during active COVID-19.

CDR3 nucleotides: TGTGCCTGGAGTGTGGCTAGCAGCACAGATACGCAGTATTTT. It encodes CAWSVASSTDTQYF. The chain joins TRBV30 to TRBJ2-3, with D possibly being TRBD2 (5 bases). The CDR3 covers 14 residues. Germline CDR1 GTSNPN, CDR2 SVGIG (reference sequence). V dropped 0 bases and J dropped 0 bases, with 7 bases sitting between them.

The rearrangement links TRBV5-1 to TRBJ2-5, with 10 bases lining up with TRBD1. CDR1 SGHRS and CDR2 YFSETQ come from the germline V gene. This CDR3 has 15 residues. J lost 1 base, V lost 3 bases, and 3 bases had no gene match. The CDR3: CASSSGTGVQETQYF. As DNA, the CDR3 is TGCGCCAGCAGCTCCGGGACAGGGGTCCAAGAGACCCAGTACTTC. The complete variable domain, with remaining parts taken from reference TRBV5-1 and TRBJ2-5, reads KAGVTQTPRYLIKTRGQQVTLSCSPISGHRSVSWYQQTPGQGLQFLFEYFSETQRNKGNFPGRFSGRQFSNSRSEMNVSTLELGDSALYLCASSSGTGVQETQYFGPGTRLLVL.

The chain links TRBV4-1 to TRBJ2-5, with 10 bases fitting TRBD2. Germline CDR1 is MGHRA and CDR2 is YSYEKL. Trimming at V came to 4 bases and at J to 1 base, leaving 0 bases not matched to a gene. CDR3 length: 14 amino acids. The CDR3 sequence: CASSRTSGQETQYF. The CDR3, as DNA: TGCGCCAGCAGCCGGACTAGCGGCCAAGAGACCCAGTACTTC.

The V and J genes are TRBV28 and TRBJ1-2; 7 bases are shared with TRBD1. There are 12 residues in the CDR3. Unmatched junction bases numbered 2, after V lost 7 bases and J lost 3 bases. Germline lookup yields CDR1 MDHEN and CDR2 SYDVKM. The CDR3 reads CASNTGDYGYTF. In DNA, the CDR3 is TGTGCCAGCAATACAGGGGACTATGGCTACACCTTC.

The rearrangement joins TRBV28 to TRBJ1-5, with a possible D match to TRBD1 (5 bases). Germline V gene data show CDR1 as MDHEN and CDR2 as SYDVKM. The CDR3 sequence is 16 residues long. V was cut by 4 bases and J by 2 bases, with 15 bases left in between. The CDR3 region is CASSSHGGSGNQPQHF. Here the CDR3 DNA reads TGTGCCAGCAGTTCCCATGGGGGGTCCGGCAATCAGCCCCAGCATTTT.

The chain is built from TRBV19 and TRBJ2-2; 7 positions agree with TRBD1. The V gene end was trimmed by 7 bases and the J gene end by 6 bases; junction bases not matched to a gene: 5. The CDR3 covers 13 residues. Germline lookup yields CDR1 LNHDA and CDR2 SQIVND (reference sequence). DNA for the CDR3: TGTGCCAGTACCCCAACAGGGGCCGGGGAGCTGTTTTTT. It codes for CASTPTGAGELFF.

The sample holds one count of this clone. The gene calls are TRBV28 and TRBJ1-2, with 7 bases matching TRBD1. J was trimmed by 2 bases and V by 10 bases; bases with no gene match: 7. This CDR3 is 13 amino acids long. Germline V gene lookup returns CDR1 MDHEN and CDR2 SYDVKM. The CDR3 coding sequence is TGTGCCACCATGACAGGGTCAAACTATGGCTACACCTTC. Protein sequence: CATMTGSNYGYTF.

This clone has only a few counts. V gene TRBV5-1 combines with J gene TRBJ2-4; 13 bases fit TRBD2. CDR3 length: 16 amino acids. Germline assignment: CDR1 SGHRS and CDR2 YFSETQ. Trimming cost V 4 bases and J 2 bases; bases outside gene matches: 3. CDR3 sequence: CASSPTSGGTKNIQYF. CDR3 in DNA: TGCGCCAGCAGCCCGACTAGCGGGGGGACCAAAAACATTCAGTACTTC.